One sample yielded the 20 T cell receptor beta chains listed below, sequenced in a study of cytomegalovirus exposure and HLA in healthy donors. Primers: 60 Vbeta forward and 13 Jbeta reverse. This table comes from immunoSEQ multiplex PCR, and its TCRdb copy is limited to in-frame clones, with some not included. The data contain about 140,000 clones, 75% to 85% of them singletons. The specimen was PBMCs. These receptors all stem from a man aged 45-60 years in good health and CMV-seronegative.

The genes are TRBV6-5 and TRBJ1-2, with 9 positions matching TRBD1. The germline V gene has CDR1 MNHEY and CDR2 SVGAGI. The CDR3 runs to 14 residues. Unmatched junction bases numbered 6, after V lost 5 bases and J lost 5 bases. The CDR3 loop reads CASSPGTGSYGYTF. The CDR3 DNA sequence: TGTGCCAGCAGTCCTGGGACAGGGAGTTATGGCTACACCTTC.

This chain uses TRBV10-3 with TRBJ2-3; D is unresolved. This CDR3 is 13 amino acids long. Trimming left V 4 bases short and J 0 bases short, with 5 bases between. The germline V gene has CDR1 ENHRY and CDR2 SYGVKD. The CDR3 sequence is CAISASSTDTQYF. CDR3 in DNA: TGTGCCATCAGTGCCTCTAGCACAGATACGCAGTATTTT.

The chain recombines TRBV4-2 with TRBJ2-1; 10 bases line up with TRBD1. The CDR3 length is 19 residues. The germline CDR1 and CDR2 sequences are LGHNA and YNFKEQ. The J segment lost 3 bases and the V segment lost 2 bases, leaving 13 bases of the junction unmatched. CDR3 residues: CASSQPEGGQGTNYNEQFF. The DNA of the CDR3 is TGTGCCAGCAGCCAACCTGAGGGGGGACAGGGGACCAACTACAATGAGCAGTTCTTC.

This clone was counted once. The V and J genes are TRBV6-5 and TRBJ2-5, with 7 bases aligning to TRBD1. The DNA end is a closer match to TRBJ2-7, so the J assignment may be wrong. Germline lookup yields CDR1 MNHEY and CDR2 SVGAGI. CDR3 length equals 14 residues. CDR3 protein: CASSYRGGEYEQYF. The DNA for the CDR3 is TGTGCCAGCAGTTATCGAGGGGGCGAATACGAGCAGTACTTC.

This clone was seen just once. In nucleotides, the CDR3 is TGTGCCACCAGCAGAGACGGGCGACTAGCGGAGATCTACAATGAGCAGTTCTTC. It yields the protein CATSRDGRLAEIYNEQFF. The gene calls are TRBV15 and TRBJ2-1, with 9 bases that match TRBD2. The CDR3 runs 18 residues. Trimming cost V 0 bases and J 3 bases; bases outside gene matches: 9. Germline assignment: CDR1 LNHNV and CDR2 YYDKDF (reference sequence).

The rearrangement joins TRBV11-2 to TRBJ1-6; D is ambiguous. The CDR3 has 15 amino acids. Germline V CDR1 and CDR2: SGHAT, FQNNGV. The V end lost 5 bases, the J end lost 0 bases, and 8 bases lay between the germline ends. This CDR3 reads CASSPRVSYNSPLHF. The CDR3, as DNA: TGTGCCAGCAGCCCCCGGGTCTCCTATAATTCACCCCTCCACTTT.

The chain recombines TRBV5-4 with TRBJ2-1; the match to TRBD1 covers 8 bases. Losses at the gene ends were 6 bases for V and 4 bases for J; bases not matched to a gene: 3. The germline gives CDR1 SGHNT, CDR2 YYREEE (reference sequence). The CDR3 runs to 13 residues. CDR3 sequence: CASNRDRYNEQFF. The CDR3, as DNA: TGTGCCAGCAACCGGGACAGGTACAATGAGCAGTTCTTC.

The V and J genes are TRBV5-1 and TRBJ2-1; 12 bases line up with TRBD2. This CDR3 is 16 amino acids long. Trimming took 4 bases from V and 8 from J; bases not matched to a gene: 10. Germline lookup yields CDR1 SGHRS and CDR2 YFSETQ. The CDR3 loop is CASSPPLAGGMDEQFF. The DNA for the CDR3 is TGCGCCAGCAGCCCCCCCCTAGCGGGAGGGATGGATGAGCAGTTCTTC.

Concerning this clone: One end of the junction varies from germline; a read error may be responsible. The rearrangement links TRBV28 to TRBJ1-2; D unresolved. Per germline, CDR1 MDHEN and CDR2 SYDVKM. CDR3 length equals 13 residues. The CDR3 bases are TGTGCCAGCAGTTCCGAGCGGGCCCCTACCGGCTCCTTC. Translation: CASSSERAPTGSF.

The V call is TRBV4-2, the J call TRBJ1-2; TRBD1 agrees at 8 bases. The CDR3 length is 17 residues. The V gene's germline CDR1 is LGHNA and CDR2 YNFKEQ. V shed 4 bases and J 6 bases; nucleotides not matched to a gene: 16. DNA for the CDR3: TGTGCCAGCAGCCCCGGAGTGGGGGACAGGATCCACGATGGCTACACCTTC. It translates to CASSPGVGDRIHDGYTF.

In its sample, this clone was seen a few times. The chain employs TRBV2 and TRBJ2-1; possible D gene TRBD1, 7 bases. This CDR3 comprises 15 residues. With 4 bases removed from V and 7 bases from J, the gap between germline ends came to 17 bases. Per the germline V gene, CDR1 is SNHLY and CDR2 is FYNNEI. CDR3 nucleotides: TGTGCCAGCAGTGTCCCAGGGGGAGGCCTGAATGAGCAGTTCTTC. It yields the protein CASSVPGGGLNEQFF.

The chain combines TRBV2 with TRBJ2-1; D remains unclear. V dropped 7 bases and J dropped 0 bases, with 13 bases sitting between them. CDR1 and CDR2 (germline): SNHLY, FYNNEI. The CDR3 is made up of 15 amino acids. DNA of the CDR3: TGTGCCAGCAATGGCGGCTCGAGCTCCTACAATGAGCAGTTCTTC. It codes for CASNGGSSSYNEQFF.

The rearrangement links TRBV19 to TRBJ1-2; 10 bases line up with TRBD1. The CDR3 has 16 residues. CDR1 LNHDA and CDR2 SQIVND come from the germline V gene (reference sequence). Trimming at V came to 0 bases and at J to 0 bases, leaving 1 base not matched to a gene. The CDR3 nucleotides are TGTGCCAGTAGTATAGAGGGGACAGGGGCTAACTATGGCTACACCTTC. As protein: CASSIEGTGANYGYTF.

This clone occurred a few times. V gene TRBV2 combines with J gene TRBJ1-1, with 7 bases aligning to TRBD1. The CDR3 extends over 13 amino acids. V shed 4 bases, J shed 6 bases, and the junction held 5 bases outside the gene matches. Germline CDR1 reads SNHLY; CDR2 reads FYNNEI. The CDR3 coding sequence is TGTGCCAGCAGTGTGACAGGGACGGCTGAAGCTTTCTTT. This sequence encodes CASSVTGTAEAFF.

CDR3 region: CASEGQNYGYTF. CDR3 nucleotide sequence: TGTGCCAGTGAGGGACAGAACTATGGCTACACCTTC. The chain combines TRBV6-1 with TRBJ1-2; 7 bases match TRBD1. The CDR3 length is 12 residues. Per germline, CDR1 MNHNS and CDR2 SASEGT. The V segment lost 9 bases and the J segment 2 bases; nucleotides outside the gene matches: 3.

J is TRBJ1-5 and V is TRBV5-8, with 11 nucleotides matching TRBD1. CDR3 size: 16 residues. Germline CDR1 SGHTS, CDR2 YDEGEE. After removal of 2 bases from V and 6 bases from J, the junction contained 7 bases not matched to a gene. Written as DNA, the CDR3 is TGTGCCAGCAGCTTAGGGACAGGGGGTTGGACTCAGCCCCAGCATTTT. Translation: CASSLGTGGWTQPQHF.

The chain carries TRBV14 and TRBJ2-3, with D unclear. Germline V lookup: CDR1 SGHDN, CDR2 FVKESK. The CDR3 is 11 residues long. Trimming took off 5 bases at V and 3 bases at J, with 3 bases between the two ends. CDR3 coding DNA: TGTGCCAGCAGCTATACAGATACGCAGTATTTT. Protein: CASSYTDTQYF.

V and J are TRBV30 and TRBJ2-3; the D is unclear. V lost 0 bases and J lost 4, with 8 bases in between. The CDR3 is 13 residues long. Germline values: CDR1 GTSNPN, CDR2 SVGIG (reference sequence). CDR3 region: CAWSVNTADTQYF. The CDR3 DNA follows: TGTGCCTGGAGTGTAAACACAGCAGATACGCAGTATTTT.

This clone has a single count. The chain recombines TRBV13 with TRBJ2-3, with 9 bases lining up with TRBD2. Germline-derived CDR1 and CDR2 are PRHDT and FYEKMQ (reference sequence). This CDR3 is built from 16 residues. V lost 7 bases to trimming and J lost 3 bases; unmatched junction nucleotides: 11. Written as DNA, the CDR3 is TGTGCCAGCATCACAGGCGGGGGGGGCAAAACAGATACGCAGTATTTT. Residues: CASITGGGGKTDTQYF.

This clone appeared once. The chain links TRBV5-1 to TRBJ1-4, with 8 bases fitting TRBD1. The V and J ends lost 4 bases and 5 bases, in that order; junction bases with no gene match: 4. Per germline, CDR1 SGHRS and CDR2 YFSETQ. The CDR3 totals 14 residues. The CDR3 is CASSIGTGNEKLFF. In DNA form, the CDR3 reads TGCGCCAGCAGCATTGGGACAGGAAATGAAAAACTGTTTTTT.